The entry below gives a single TCR beta chain sequence along with its context. Its target is not known. With 60 Vbeta and 13 Jbeta primers, the PCR was carried out. Repertoires were generated with immunoSEQ multiplex PCR, while TCRdb's copy carries only in-frame clones and drops some. The sample includes roughly 120,000 clones, roughly 14% of them seen just once. Germline CDR1 GTSNPN, CDR2 SVGIG (reference sequence). The CDR3 is 14 amino acids. Trimming took off 0 bases at V and 1 base at J, with 9 bases between the two ends. This specimen belongs to a study of cytomegalovirus exposure and HLA in healthy donors. General study findings and limits: Beyond CMV serostatus, there was no information to go on about immune exposure. Presence/absence results assume similar sequencing depth per donor, which may not hold.

Sequencing was performed on PBMCs. The receptor was derived from a woman aged 18-35 years in good health and CMV-seronegative. This chain joins TRBV30 and TRBJ1-1; D not certain. The CDR3 protein is CAWSVGLENTEAFF. DNA for the CDR3: TGTGCCTGGAGTGTCGGGTTGGAGAACACTGAAGCTTTCTTT. Using reference TRBV30 and TRBJ1-1 for the parts outside the CDR3, the full variable domain is SQTIHQWPATLVQPVGSPLSLECTVEGTSNPNLYWYRQAAGRGLQLLFYSVGIGQISSEVPQNLSASRPQDRQFILSSKKLLLSDSGFYLCAWSVGLENTEAFFGQGTRLTVV.